The sequence of this T cell receptor beta chain was determined in a study of blood T cell repertoires in COVID-19. The wider study: The origin of the acute and convalescent COVID-19 samples was the United States, Italy and Spain. T cells, B-cell-depleted T cells, or PBMCs supplied cDNA or gDNA.

CDR1 is SGHNT, CDR2 YYREEE, per germline (reference sequence). The CDR3 contains 16 residues. The trim removed 4 bases at V and 3 bases at J, leaving 7 bases unmatched. Per the study methods: Nucleated cell number was recorded as an estimate derived from reference gene primer amplification. The method was immunoSEQ multiplex PCR; TCRdb's version includes in-frame clones alone and lacks a portion of them. V, J and clone size are those of that table, while D and trimming were read from the DNA. The repertoire includes fewer than 95,000 clones, 86% of them detected once, and less than 35% sits in the top ten.

The TCR was taken from a man between 45 and 60 years old with active or convalescent COVID-19. What was sequenced was peripheral blood. The chain carries TRBV5-4 and TRBJ1-1; 12 bases map to TRBD1. The CDR3 region has the DNA TGTGCCAGCAGCCTTGGGACAGGGGGCGGTTACACTGAAGCTTTCTTT. This encodes CASSLGTGGGYTEAFF.